Given below is one T cell receptor beta chain in context. Its cognate antigen is unknown. This entry comes from a study of T cell responses to AZD1222 COVID-19 vaccine. Study details: Pooled samples include second doses given at about 4 or 12 weeks. Whole-study findings and limits: Regions 160-218 and 743-854 held dominance among vaccine-associated CD4 TCRs, which spanned spike. The reported proportion of spike-specific TCRs targeting unmutated variant regions was nearly half. Clonal diversity may have been underestimated in mostly white British donors.

The CDR3 length is 13 residues. Per the germline V gene, CDR1 is LNHDA and CDR2 is SQIVND (reference sequence). Trimming stripped 7 bases from V and 0 bases from J, with 9 bases between. Assay: immunoSEQ multiplex PCR; the TCRdb copy retains only in-frame clones and omits some. The profile shows under 110,000 clones, 85% to 90% of them singletons. The sequence was obtained from an adult in good health. Sequencing was performed on peripheral blood, taken on day 0 of AZD1222 vaccination. The genes are TRBV19 and TRBJ1-2; D not certain. The CDR3 region is CASIGLANYGYTF. CDR3 DNA sequence: TGTGCCAGTATAGGGCTAGCTAACTATGGCTACACCTTC.